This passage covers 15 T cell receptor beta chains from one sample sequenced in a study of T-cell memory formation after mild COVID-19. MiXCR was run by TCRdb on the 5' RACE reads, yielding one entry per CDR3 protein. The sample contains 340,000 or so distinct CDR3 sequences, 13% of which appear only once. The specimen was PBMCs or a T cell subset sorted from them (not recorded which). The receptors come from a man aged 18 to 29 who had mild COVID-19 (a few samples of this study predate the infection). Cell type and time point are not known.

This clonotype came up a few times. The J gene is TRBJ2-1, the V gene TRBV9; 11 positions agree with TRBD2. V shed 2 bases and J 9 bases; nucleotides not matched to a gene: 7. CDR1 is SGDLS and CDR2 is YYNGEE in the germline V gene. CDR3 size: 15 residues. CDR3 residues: CASSVSGGGAFEQFF. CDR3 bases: TGTGCCAGCAGCGTTAGCGGGGGGGGAGCCTTTGAGCAGTTCTTC.

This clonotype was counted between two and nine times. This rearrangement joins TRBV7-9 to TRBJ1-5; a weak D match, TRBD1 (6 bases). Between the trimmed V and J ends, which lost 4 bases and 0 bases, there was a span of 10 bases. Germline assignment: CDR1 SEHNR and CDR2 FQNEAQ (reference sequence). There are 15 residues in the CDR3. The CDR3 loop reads CASSSGTFSNQPQHF. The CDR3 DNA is TGTGCCAGCAGCTCGGGGACATTTAGCAATCAGCCCCAGCATTTT.

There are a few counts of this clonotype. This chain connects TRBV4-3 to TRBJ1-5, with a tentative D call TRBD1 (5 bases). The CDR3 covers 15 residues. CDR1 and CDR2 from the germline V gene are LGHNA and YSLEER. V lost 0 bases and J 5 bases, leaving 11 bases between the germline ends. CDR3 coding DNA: TGCGCCAGCAGCCAAGAACGGGGGGTCCATCAGCCCCAGCATTTT. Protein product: CASSQERGVHQPQHF.

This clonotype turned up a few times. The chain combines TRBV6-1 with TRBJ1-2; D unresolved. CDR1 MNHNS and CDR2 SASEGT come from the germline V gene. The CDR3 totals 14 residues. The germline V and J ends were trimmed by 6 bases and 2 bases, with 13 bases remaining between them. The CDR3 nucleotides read TGTGCCAGCAGACTTGTTACGGAAAACTATGGCTACACCTTC. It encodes CASRLVTENYGYTF.

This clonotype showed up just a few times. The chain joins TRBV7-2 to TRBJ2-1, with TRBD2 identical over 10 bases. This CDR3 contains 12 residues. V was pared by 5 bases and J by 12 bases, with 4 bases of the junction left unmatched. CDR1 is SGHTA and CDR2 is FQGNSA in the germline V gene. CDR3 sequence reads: CASSLSGGAQFF. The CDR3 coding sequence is TGTGCCAGCAGCCTCAGCGGGGGGGCGCAGTTCTTC.

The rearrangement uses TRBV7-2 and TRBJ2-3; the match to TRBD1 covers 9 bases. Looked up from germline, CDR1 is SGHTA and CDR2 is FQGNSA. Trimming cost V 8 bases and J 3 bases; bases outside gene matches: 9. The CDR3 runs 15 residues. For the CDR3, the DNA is TGTGCCAGCGCAGGGGACAGGGTTAAGACAGATACGCAGTATTTT. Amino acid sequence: CASAGDRVKTDTQYF.

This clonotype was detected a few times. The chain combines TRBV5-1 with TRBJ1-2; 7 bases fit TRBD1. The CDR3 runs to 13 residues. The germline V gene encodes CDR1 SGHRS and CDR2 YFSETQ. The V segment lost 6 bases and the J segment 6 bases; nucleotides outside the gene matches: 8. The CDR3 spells CASMGQRIDGYTF. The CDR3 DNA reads TGCGCCAGCATGGGACAGAGAATCGATGGCTACACCTTC.

CDR3 DNA sequence: TGTGCCAGCAGCCAAGTTAGCGGGGACTACAATGAGCAGTTCTTC. The encoded protein is CASSQVSGDYNEQFF. This chain connects TRBV4-2 to TRBJ2-1, with 8 positions matching TRBD2. The trim removed 1 base at V and 3 bases at J, leaving 2 bases unmatched. The CDR3 loop spans 15 amino acids. The germline V gene encodes CDR1 LGHNA and CDR2 YNFKEQ.

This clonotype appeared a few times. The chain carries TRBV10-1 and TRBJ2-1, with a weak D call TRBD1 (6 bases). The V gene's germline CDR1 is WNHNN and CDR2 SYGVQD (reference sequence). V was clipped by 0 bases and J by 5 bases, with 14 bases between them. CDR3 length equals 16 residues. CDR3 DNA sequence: TGCGCCAGCAGTGAGTCATACAGGGTGGGGGACAATGAGCAGTTCTTC. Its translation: CASSESYRVGDNEQFF.

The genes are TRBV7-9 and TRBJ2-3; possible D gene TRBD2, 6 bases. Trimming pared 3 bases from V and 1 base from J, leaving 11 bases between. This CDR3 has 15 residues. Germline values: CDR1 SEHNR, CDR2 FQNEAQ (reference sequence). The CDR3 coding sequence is TGTGCCAGCAGCTTTGGCGGGGTTCGCACAGATACGCAGTATTTT. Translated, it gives CASSFGGVRTDTQYF.

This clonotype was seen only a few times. This CDR3 reads CASIRASGGNEQFF. DNA of the CDR3: TGTGCCAGCATCCGGGCTAGCGGGGGCAATGAGCAGTTCTTC. This chain connects TRBV6-1 to TRBJ2-1, with 10 bases aligning to TRBD2. CDR3 length equals 14 residues. The J segment lost 6 bases and the V segment lost 7 bases, leaving 6 bases of the junction unmatched. Germline V lookup: CDR1 MNHNS, CDR2 SASEGT.

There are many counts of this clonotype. The CDR3 nucleotides are TGTGCCAGCAGCCTACAGGACACCGGGGAGCTGTTTTTT. Its protein is CASSLQDTGELFF. The chain employs TRBV7-9 and TRBJ2-2; a weak D match, TRBD1 (5 bases). V was clipped by 5 bases and J by 3 bases, with 7 bases between them. The germline V gene encodes CDR1 SEHNR and CDR2 FQNEAQ (reference sequence). This CDR3 is built from 13 residues.

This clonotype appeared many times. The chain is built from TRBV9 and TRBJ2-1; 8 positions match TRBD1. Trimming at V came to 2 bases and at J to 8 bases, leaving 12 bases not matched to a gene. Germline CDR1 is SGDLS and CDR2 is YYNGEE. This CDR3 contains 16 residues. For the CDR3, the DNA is TGTGCCAGCAGCGTGCAGGGGGCGCGGAAGTTGGATGAGCAGTTCTTC. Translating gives CASSVQGARKLDEQFF.

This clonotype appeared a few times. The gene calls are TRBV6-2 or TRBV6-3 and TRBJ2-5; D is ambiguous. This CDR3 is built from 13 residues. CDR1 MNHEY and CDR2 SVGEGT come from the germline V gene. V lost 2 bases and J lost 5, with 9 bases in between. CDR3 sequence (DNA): TGTGCCAGCAGTTACGAGGACCCGGAGACCCAGTACTTC. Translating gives CASSYEDPETQYF.

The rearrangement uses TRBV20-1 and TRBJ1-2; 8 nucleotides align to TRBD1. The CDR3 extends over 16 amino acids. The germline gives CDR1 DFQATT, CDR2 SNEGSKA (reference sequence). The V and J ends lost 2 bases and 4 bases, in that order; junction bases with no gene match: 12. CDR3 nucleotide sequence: TGCAGTGCTAGAACCTCCCAGACAGGGGTGGTCTATGGCTACACCTTC. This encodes CSARTSQTGVVYGYTF.